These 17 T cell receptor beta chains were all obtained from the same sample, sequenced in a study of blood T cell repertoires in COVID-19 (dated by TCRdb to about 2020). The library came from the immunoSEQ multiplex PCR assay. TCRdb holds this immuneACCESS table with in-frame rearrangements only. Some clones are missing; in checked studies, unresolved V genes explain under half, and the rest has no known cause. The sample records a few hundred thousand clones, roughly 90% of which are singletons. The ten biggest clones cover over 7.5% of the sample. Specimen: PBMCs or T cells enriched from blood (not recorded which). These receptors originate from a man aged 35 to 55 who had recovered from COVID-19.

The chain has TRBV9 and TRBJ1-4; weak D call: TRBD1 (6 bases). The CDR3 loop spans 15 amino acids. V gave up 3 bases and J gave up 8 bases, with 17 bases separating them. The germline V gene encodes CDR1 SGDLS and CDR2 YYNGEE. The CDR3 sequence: CASSATGSGWEKLFF. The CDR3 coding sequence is TGTGCCAGCAGCGCCACAGGGTCGGGTTGGGAAAAACTGTTTTTT.

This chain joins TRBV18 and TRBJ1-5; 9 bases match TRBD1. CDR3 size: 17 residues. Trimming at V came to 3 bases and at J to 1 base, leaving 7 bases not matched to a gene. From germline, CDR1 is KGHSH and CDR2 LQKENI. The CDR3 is CASSPGQGFRSNQPQHF. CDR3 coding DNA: TGTGCCAGCTCACCGGGACAGGGTTTCAGGAGCAATCAGCCCCAGCATTTT.

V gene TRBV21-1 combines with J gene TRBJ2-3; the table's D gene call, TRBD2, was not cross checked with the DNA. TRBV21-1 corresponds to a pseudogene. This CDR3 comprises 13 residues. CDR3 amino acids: CASSTPLTDTQYF. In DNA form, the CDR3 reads TGTGCCAGCAGCACCCCTCTAACGGATACGCAGTATTTT.

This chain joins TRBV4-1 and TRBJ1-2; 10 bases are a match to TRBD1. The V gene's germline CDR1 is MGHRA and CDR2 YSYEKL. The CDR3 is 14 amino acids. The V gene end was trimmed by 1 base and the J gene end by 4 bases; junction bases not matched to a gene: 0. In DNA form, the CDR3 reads TGCGCCAGCAGCCAAGGGGACAGGGGCTATGGCTACACCTTC. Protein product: CASSQGDRGYGYTF.

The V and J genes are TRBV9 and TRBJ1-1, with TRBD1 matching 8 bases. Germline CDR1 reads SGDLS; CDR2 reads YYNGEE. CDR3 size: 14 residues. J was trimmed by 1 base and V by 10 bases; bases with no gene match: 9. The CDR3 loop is CASTRTGRNTEAFF. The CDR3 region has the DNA TGTGCCTCTACGCGGACAGGGCGGAACACTGAAGCTTTCTTT.

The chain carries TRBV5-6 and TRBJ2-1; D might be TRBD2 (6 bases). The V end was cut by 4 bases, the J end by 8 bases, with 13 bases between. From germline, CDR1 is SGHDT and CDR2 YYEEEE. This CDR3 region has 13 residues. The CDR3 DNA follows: TGTGCCAGCAGCCGTCAGACTAGGGATGAGCAGTTCTTC. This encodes CASSRQTRDEQFF.

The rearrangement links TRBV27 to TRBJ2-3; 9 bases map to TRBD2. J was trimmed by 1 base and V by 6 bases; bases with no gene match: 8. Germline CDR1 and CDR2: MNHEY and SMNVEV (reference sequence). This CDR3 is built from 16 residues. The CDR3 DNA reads TGTGCCAGCAGGATCTTAGCGGGAGAGGGCACAGATACGCAGTATTTT. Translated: CASRILAGEGTDTQYF.

Written as DNA, the CDR3 is TGTGCCAGCAGTTTGGAGGGCTATGGCTACACCTTC. It translates to CASSLEGYGYTF. The chain uses TRBV12-3 or TRBV12-4 and TRBJ1-2, with no clear D. This CDR3 has 12 amino acids. The V and J ends lost 3 bases and 4 bases respectively, with 6 bases between them.

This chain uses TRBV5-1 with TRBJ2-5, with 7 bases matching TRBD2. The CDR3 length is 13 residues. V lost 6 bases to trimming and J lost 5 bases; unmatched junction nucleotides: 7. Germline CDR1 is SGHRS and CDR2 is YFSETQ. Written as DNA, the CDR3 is TGCGCCAGCACCCAGCGGGGTCCTGAGACCCAGTACTTC. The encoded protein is CASTQRGPETQYF.

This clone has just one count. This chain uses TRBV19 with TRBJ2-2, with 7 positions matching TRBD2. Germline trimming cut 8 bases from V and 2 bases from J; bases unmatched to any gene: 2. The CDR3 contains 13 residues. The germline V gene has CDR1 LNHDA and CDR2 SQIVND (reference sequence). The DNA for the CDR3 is TGTGCCAGTCCTAGCGGAAACACCGGGGAGCTGTTTTTT. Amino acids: CASPSGNTGELFF.

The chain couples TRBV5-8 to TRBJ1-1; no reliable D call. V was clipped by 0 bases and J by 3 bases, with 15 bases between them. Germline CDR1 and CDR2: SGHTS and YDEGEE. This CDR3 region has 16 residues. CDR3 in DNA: TGTGCCAGCAGCTTGGTTGGAGGCGTAATCGACACTGAAGCTTTCTTT. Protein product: CASSLVGGVIDTEAFF.

The CDR3 sequence: CASSPGLAGSEEQYF. The CDR3 DNA reads TGCGCCAGCAGCCCCGGCCTAGCGGGGAGTGAGGAGCAGTACTTC. The chain is built from TRBV5-1 and TRBJ2-7, with 9 nucleotides matching TRBD2. The germline gives CDR1 SGHRS, CDR2 YFSETQ. This CDR3 is 15 amino acids long. V lost 4 bases, J lost 7 bases, and 12 bases stayed unmatched.

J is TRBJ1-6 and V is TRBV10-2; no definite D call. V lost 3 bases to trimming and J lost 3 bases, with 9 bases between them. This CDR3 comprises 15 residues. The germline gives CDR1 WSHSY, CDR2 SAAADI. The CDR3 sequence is CASSDAGVYNSPLHF. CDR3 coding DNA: TGCGCCAGCAGTGATGCCGGGGTCTATAATTCACCCCTCCACTTT.

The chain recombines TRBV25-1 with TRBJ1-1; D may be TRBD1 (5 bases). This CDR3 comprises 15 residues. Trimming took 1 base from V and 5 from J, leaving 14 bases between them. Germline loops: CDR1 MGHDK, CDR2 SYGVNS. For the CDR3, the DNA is TGTGCCAGCAGTGAATTTAGGAGGGGTTCAACTGAAGCTTTCTTT. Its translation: CASSEFRRGSTEAFF. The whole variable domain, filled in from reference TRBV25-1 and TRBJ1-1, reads EADIYQTPRYLVIGTGKKITLECSQTMGHDKMYWYQQDPGMELHLIHYSYGVNSTEKGDLSSESTVSRIRTEHFPLTLESARPSHTSQYLCASSEFRRGSTEAFFGQGTRLTVV.

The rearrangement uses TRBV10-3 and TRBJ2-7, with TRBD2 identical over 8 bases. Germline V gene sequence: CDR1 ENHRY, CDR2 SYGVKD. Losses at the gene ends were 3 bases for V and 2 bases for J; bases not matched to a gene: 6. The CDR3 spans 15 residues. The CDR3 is CAISEGSGTTYEQYF. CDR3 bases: TGTGCCATCAGTGAAGGTAGCGGGACGACCTACGAGCAGTACTTC.

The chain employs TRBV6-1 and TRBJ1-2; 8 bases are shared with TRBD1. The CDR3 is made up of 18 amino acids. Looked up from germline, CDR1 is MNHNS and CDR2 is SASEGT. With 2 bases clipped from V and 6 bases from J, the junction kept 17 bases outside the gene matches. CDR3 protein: CASSELGFIDRGKDGYTF. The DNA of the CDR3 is TGTGCCAGCAGTGAATTAGGATTTATAGACAGGGGAAAGGATGGCTACACCTTC.

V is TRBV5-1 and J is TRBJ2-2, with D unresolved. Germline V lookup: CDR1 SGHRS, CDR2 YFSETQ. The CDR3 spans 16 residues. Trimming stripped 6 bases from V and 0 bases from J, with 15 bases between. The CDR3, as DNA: TGCGCCAGCACCCCGCAGAATTCTGCGAACACCGGGGAGCTGTTTTTT. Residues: CASTPQNSANTGELFF.